These 25 T cell receptor beta chains were sequenced from one sample in a study of OX40 agonist ivuxolimab in advanced cancers. The library was obtained by the immunoSEQ multiplex PCR assay. TCRdb mirrors the immuneACCESS table, restricted to in-frame sequences. Some clones are absent from its copies; in checked studies, under half trace to an unresolved V gene, and the reason for the others is unknown. This sample comprises about 62,000 clones, 80% to 90% of them detected only once. The ten top clones hold 2% to 3% of the sample. Sequencing used CD4+ or CD8+ T cells sorted from blood, obtained in a trial of the OX40 agonist ivuxolimab. These receptors all come from an adult with an advanced solid tumor such as melanoma, head and neck, liver or kidney cancer.

As concerns this clone: Additional DNA sequences in this sample encode the identical CDR3. The chain is built from TRBV5-6 and TRBJ1-1; D is ambiguous. V lost 1 base and J lost 3, with 4 bases in between. Germline V gene data show CDR1 as SGHDT and CDR2 as YYEEEE. This CDR3 has 12 amino acids. CDR3 protein: CASSLFHTEAFF. Written as DNA, the CDR3 is TGTGCCAGCAGCTTGTTCCACACTGAAGCTTTCTTT.

The chain recombines TRBV7-9 with TRBJ1-3, with a weak D call TRBD1 (5 bases). Germline assignment: CDR1 SEHNR and CDR2 FQNEAQ (reference sequence). The CDR3 spans 16 residues. V was trimmed by 0 bases and J by 2 bases, leaving 11 bases between them. CDR3 sequence (DNA): TGTGCCAGCAGCTTAGCTCACGGGGGACCTGGAAACACCATATATTTT. Translation gives CASSLAHGGPGNTIYF.

In this sample, this clone turned up a few times. J is TRBJ1-2 and V is TRBV2, with TRBD1 matching 8 bases. The CDR3 covers 13 residues. Germline loops: CDR1 SNHLY, CDR2 FYNNEI. V lost 6 bases and J lost 5; bases outside the gene matches: 5. The CDR3 sequence is CASSEDRAYGYTF. In DNA, the CDR3 is TGTGCCAGCAGCGAGGACAGGGCGTATGGCTACACCTTC.

The V gene is TRBV19, the J gene TRBJ1-2, with D unclear. V was shortened by 5 bases and J by 5 bases, with 9 bases between the two germline ends. This CDR3 has 12 amino acids. Germline lookup yields CDR1 LNHDA and CDR2 SQIVND (reference sequence). The CDR3 bases are TGTGCCAGTAGTCCTCCCGGGTATGGCTACACCTTC. This codes for CASSPPGYGYTF.

Only one count was recorded for this clone. The chain employs TRBV7-2 and TRBJ2-7; tentative D call: TRBD1 (6 bases). CDR3 length: 14 amino acids. Between the trimmed V and J ends, which lost 5 bases and 3 bases, there was a span of 14 bases. Germline CDR1 is SGHTA and CDR2 is FQGNSA. This chain's CDR3 is CASSLDRANYEQYF. The DNA for the CDR3 is TGTGCCAGCAGCCTGGACAGAGCCAACTACGAGCAGTACTTC.

This chain links TRBV18 with TRBJ1-2, with D possibly TRBD1 on 5 matching bases. The CDR3 has 14 residues. Trimming pared 5 bases from V and 5 bases from J, leaving 15 bases between. The germline V gene encodes CDR1 KGHSH and CDR2 LQKENI. The CDR3 protein is CASSATGDGYGYTF. The CDR3, as DNA: TGTGCCAGCTCAGCCACCGGGGACGGTTATGGCTACACCTTC.

The chain carries TRBV6-5 and TRBJ1-3; the D is unclear. CDR1 and CDR2 from the germline V gene are MNHEY and SVGAGI. The CDR3 sequence is 16 residues long. The V gene lost 0 bases and the J gene lost 3 bases, with 12 bases spanning the gap. The CDR3 nucleotides read TGTGCCAGCAGTTACTCGACGCTAACCGGTGGAAACACCATATATTTT. It specifies CASSYSTLTGGNTIYF.

The rearrangement joins TRBV2 to TRBJ2-7, with 7 positions matching TRBD2. In germline, CDR1 is SNHLY, CDR2 FYNNEI. The V gene end was trimmed by 7 bases and the J gene end by 9 bases; junction bases not matched to a gene: 18. CDR3 length equals 15 residues. CDR3 in DNA: TGTGCCAGCATTGTTCAGCGGGACCTGCTACGAGGGCAGTACTTC. The encoded protein is CASIVQRDLLRGQYF.

The rearrangement links TRBV28 to TRBJ2-7, with D perhaps TRBD2 (6 bases). The germline CDR1 and CDR2 sequences are MDHEN and SYDVKM. The CDR3 contains 12 residues. The germline V and J ends were trimmed by 3 bases and 6 bases, with 9 bases remaining between them. CDR3 nucleotide sequence: TGTGCCAGCAGTTTCCGGGGAGGCGAGCAGTACTTC. It specifies CASSFRGGEQYF.

A word on this clone: Other DNA sequences in this sample translate to the same CDR3. This chain uses TRBV11-3 with TRBJ2-2; D assignment may be TRBD1 or TRBD2 (5 bases each). The CDR3 has 16 amino acids. In germline, CDR1 is SGHNT, CDR2 YENEEA. Trimming pared 0 bases from V and 4 bases from J, leaving 12 bases between. The DNA of the CDR3 is TGTGCCAGCAGCTTAGAGGGGTGGGGGTCCACCGGGGAGCTGTTTTTT. This gives the protein CASSLEGWGSTGELFF.

The V call is TRBV7-9, the J call TRBJ1-1; 7 bases agree with TRBD1. V gave up 4 bases and J gave up 5 bases; unmatched junction bases: 10. The CDR3 runs 15 residues. The germline gives CDR1 SEHNR, CDR2 FQNEAQ (reference sequence). The chain's CDR3 is CASSSPRQGTTEAFF. The DNA for the CDR3 is TGTGCCAGCAGCTCTCCAAGACAGGGAACAACTGAAGCTTTCTTT.

This clone occurred once. The chain recombines TRBV7-6 with TRBJ1-1; D is uncertain. Trimming shortened V by 5 bases and J by 5 bases, and 12 bases separated the two germline ends. This CDR3 has 13 residues. Germline CDR1 SGHVS, CDR2 FNYEAQ. Here the CDR3 DNA reads TGTGCCAGCAGCCCCCCCGGGAGAACTGAAGCTTTCTTT. It is translated as CASSPPGRTEAFF.

This chain uses TRBV7-9 with TRBJ1-4; the D is unclear. This CDR3 contains 15 residues. CDR1 SEHNR and CDR2 FQNEAQ come from the germline V gene (reference sequence). The V and J ends lost 7 bases and 8 bases respectively, with 20 bases between them. The CDR3 sequence: CASIAGFPDPEKLFF. CDR3 sequence (DNA): TGTGCCAGCATCGCCGGGTTTCCCGATCCCGAAAAACTGTTTTTT.

The rearrangement joins TRBV6-6 to TRBJ2-7; D perhaps matches TRBD1 (6 bases). Per germline, CDR1 MNHNY and CDR2 SVGAGI (reference sequence). This CDR3 spans 15 amino acids. Trimming removed 5 bases from V and 0 bases from J, with 14 bases in between. The CDR3 here is CASSRSGVSSYEQYF. CDR3 bases: TGTGCCAGCAGTCGGTCAGGGGTCAGCTCCTACGAGCAGTACTTC.

This rearrangement joins TRBV7-2 to TRBJ2-1; tentatively, D is TRBD1 (5 bases). There are 13 residues in the CDR3. Looked up from germline, CDR1 is SGHTA and CDR2 is FQGNSA. V lost 5 bases and J 3 bases, leaving 8 bases between the germline ends. For the CDR3, the DNA is TGTGCCAGCAGCCTAAGGGGCTACAATGAGCAGTTCTTC. Translation: CASSLRGYNEQFF. The variable domain in full, completed from reference TRBV7-2 and TRBJ2-1, reads GAGVSQSPSNKVTEKGKDVELRCDPISGHTALYWYRQSLGQGLEFLIYFQGNSAPDKSGLPSDRFSAERTGGSVSTLTIQRTQQEDSAVYLCASSLRGYNEQFFGPGTRLTVL.

The chain carries TRBV19 and TRBJ2-2; TRBD1 agrees at 7 bases. CDR3 size: 15 residues. Germline values: CDR1 LNHDA, CDR2 SQIVND (reference sequence). V lost 5 bases to trimming and J lost 0 bases; unmatched junction nucleotides: 3. CDR3 coding DNA: TGTGCCAGTAGTTCCGACAGGGCGAACACCGGGGAGCTGTTTTTT. This gives the protein CASSSDRANTGELFF.

The rearrangement joins TRBV18 to TRBJ1-2; 9 bases are a match to TRBD1. This CDR3 contains 15 residues. Germline V gene lookup returns CDR1 KGHSH and CDR2 LQKENI. J lost 3 bases, V lost 2 bases, and 4 bases had no gene match. Written as DNA, the CDR3 is TGTGCCAGCTCACCATACCGGGACAGGGACTATGGCTACACCTTC. Its translation is CASSPYRDRDYGYTF.

The V gene is TRBV15, the J gene TRBJ1-2, with D unresolved. The CDR3 length is 14 residues. CDR1 and CDR2 from the germline V gene are LNHNV and YYDKDF (reference sequence). Between the trimmed V and J ends, which lost 5 bases and 5 bases, there was a span of 15 bases. Here the CDR3 reads CATSSGTTAYGYTF. As DNA, the CDR3 is TGTGCCACCAGCTCTGGCACAACGGCTTATGGCTACACCTTC.

DNA of the CDR3: TGCGCCAGCAGCTCGAACGGACTGCCCAATTCACCCCTCCACTTT. Translation: CASSSNGLPNSPLHF. V and J are TRBV5-1 and TRBJ1-6; no clear D gene. V shed 3 bases and J shed 7 bases, with 14 bases lying between them. CDR1 is SGHRS, CDR2 YFSETQ, per germline. CDR3 size: 15 residues.

V and J are TRBV4-3 and TRBJ1-1, with TRBD1 matching over 9 bases. The length of the CDR3 is 15 residues. The trim removed 0 bases at V and 4 bases at J, leaving 3 bases unmatched. In germline, CDR1 is LGHNA, CDR2 YSLEER. The chain's CDR3 is CASSQDGTGPTEAFF. For the CDR3, the DNA is TGCGCCAGCAGCCAAGATGGGACAGGGCCCACTGAAGCTTTCTTT.

This clone turned up a few times. CDR3 in DNA: TGCGCCAGCAGCTCCATCGGGACAGGGCGTAACTATGGCTACACCTTC. Its translation: CASSSIGTGRNYGYTF. This chain joins TRBV5-1 and TRBJ1-2; 9 bases match TRBD1. The length of the CDR3 is 16 residues. V trimming: 3 bases; J trimming: 1 base; junction bases outside the gene matches: 7. Germline V gene lookup returns CDR1 SGHRS and CDR2 YFSETQ.

This clone has just one count. The rearrangement uses TRBV5-6 and TRBJ1-2; D not resolved. Germline CDR1 reads SGHDT; CDR2 reads YYEEEE. The germline V and J ends were trimmed by 7 bases and 4 bases, with 14 bases remaining between them. CDR3 size: 13 residues. This chain's CDR3 is CASSSRKTYGYTF. CDR3 sequence (DNA): TGTGCCAGCTCTAGTCGAAAGACCTATGGCTACACCTTC.

This sequence joins TRBV9 and TRBJ1-1; a weak D match, TRBD1 (6 bases). Per the germline V gene, CDR1 is SGDLS and CDR2 is YYNGEE. V was cut by 4 bases and J by 4 bases, with 17 bases left in between. The CDR3 consists of 15 residues. This CDR3 is CASSSPGQGSTEAFF. In DNA form, the CDR3 reads TGTGCCAGCAGCTCCCCCGGGCAGGGGAGCACTGAAGCTTTCTTT.

The chain recombines TRBV5-1 with TRBJ1-4; D might be TRBD1 (5 bases). V was trimmed by 2 bases and J by 8 bases, leaving 16 bases between them. The CDR3 contains 15 residues. Germline V lookup: CDR1 SGHRS, CDR2 YFSETQ. The CDR3 DNA reads as TGCGCCAGCAGCTTAGTAGGGGCCATCGAGGAAAAACTGTTTTTT. Encoded protein: CASSLVGAIEEKLFF.

The gene calls are TRBV4-1 and TRBJ2-7; TRBD2 agrees at 7 bases. CDR3 length: 14 residues. J was trimmed by 5 bases and V by 4 bases; bases with no gene match: 8. Germline-derived CDR1 and CDR2 are MGHRA and YSYEKL. As DNA, the CDR3 is TGCGCCAGCAGCCCCTACCGGGGGGTCGACGAGCAGTACTTC. Translation gives CASSPYRGVDEQYF.